The clone carrying this TCR beta chain was recorded a few times. Antigen specificity is unknown. This entry belongs to a study of OX40 agonist ivuxolimab in advanced cancers. Study information: Recorded diagnoses for dose-escalation patients were hepatocellular carcinoma, melanoma, renal cell or head and neck cancer. Three patients showed partial responses: one hepatocellular carcinoma and two cutaneous melanoma cases. General study points: Averaging showed that CD8+ T cells had more expanded clones than CD4+ did.

V was clipped by 4 bases and J by 3 bases; unmatched bases: 6. The CDR3 runs to 14 residues. The germline V gene encodes CDR1 SEHNR and CDR2 FQNEAQ (reference sequence). TCRdb's table, derived via immunoSEQ multiplex PCR, lists solely in-frame clones and lacks some. The sample yields 50,000 to 75,000 clones, just over 90% seen once. The clonotype was recovered from an adult with an advanced solid tumor such as melanoma, head and neck, liver or kidney cancer. V usage is TRBV7-9 and J usage is TRBJ2-7; 7 bases agree with TRBD2. Sequenced here: CD4+ or CD8+ T cells sorted from blood, sampled in a trial of the OX40 agonist ivuxolimab. In DNA form, the CDR3 reads TGTGCCAGCAGCTCCACGGGGGGTAACTACGAGCAGTACTTC. It is translated as CASSSTGGNYEQYF.